This record covers a single T cell receptor beta chain. Its antigen remains unknown. Trimming left V 0 bases short and J 1 base short, with 7 bases between. Per the germline V gene, CDR1 is DFQATT and CDR2 is SNEGSKA (reference sequence). The CDR3 extends over 14 amino acids. The data belong to a study of post-analysis software for immune sequencing data. The wider study: Recorded disease courses covered relapsing-remitting, secondary progressive and progressive-relapsing multiple sclerosis. Some patients had no subtype annotation.

cDNA libraries for TCR beta contained unique molecular identifiers. Each sample of roughly 0.95 to 10 million input T cells yielded 500,000 or so cDNA molecules, so each molecule approximated one T cell. One entry per CDR3 protein results from TCRdb running MiXCR on the PCR reads. There are hundreds of thousands of distinct CDR3 sequences in the sample; around 40% occur only once, and 12% lies in the top ten. Broader study findings: Controls showed lower frequencies than patients for 5 or 6 TRBV segments, and TRBV5-6, TRBV5-1 and TRBV20-1 were among these. By F measure, samples from a shared preparation batch strongly co-clustered. Controls showed significantly higher normalized Chao1 diversity than did multiple sclerosis patients.

The source is a girl between 5 and 17 years old with multiple sclerosis. V gene TRBV20-1 combines with J gene TRBJ1-5; D is unresolved. Sequencing was done on a sample of blood. CDR3 sequence: CSAREWWSNQPQHF. The CDR3 DNA follows: TGCAGTGCTAGAGAGTGGTGGAGCAATCAGCCCCAGCATTTT.